A selection of T cell receptor beta chains follows, all from one sample in a study of metastatic and nonmetastatic thyroid tumors. Via MiXCR, TCRdb re-called the PCR reads. The data show 25,000 to 40,000 clones, roughly 6.8% seen once. Input material: blood. The receptors were sampled from a female donor with papillary thyroid cancer or a benign thyroid nodule (not recorded which). Some clones in this sample may be carry-over from other donors' samples. Each CDR3 is given with its conserved first and last residue. D genes are given only for firm matches. The size of a clone is reported for some rows only, either as once, few or many, or as a class for expanded clones.

many,TRBD1,TRBJ2-7,TRBV6-1,CASSEMVTGGYEQYF,TGTGCCAGCAGTGAAATGGTGACAGGGGGCTACGAGCAGTACTTC
many,TRBD2,TRBJ2-2,TRBV6-6,CASSYSVRQGGTGELFF,TGTGCCAGCAGTTACTCGGTGCGCCAGGGAGGGACCGGGGAGCTGTTTTTT
many,TRBD1,TRBJ2-2,TRBV27,CASSRQGVTGELFF,TGTGCCAGCAGTAGACAGGGGGTCACCGGGGAGCTGTTTTTT
many,NA,TRBJ1-2,TRBV6-1,CASSEGGWGSSYGYTF,TGTGCCAGCAGTGAAGGTGGATGGGGATCCTCATATGGCTACACCTTC
many,TRBD1,TRBJ1-5,TRBV2,CASSERTGVQPQHF,TGTGCCAGCAGTGAAAGGACAGGGGTGCAGCCCCAGCATTTT
once,TRBD2,TRBJ2-3,TRBV5-1,CASTEGRDKQYF,TGCGCCAGCACCGAGGGGAGGGATAAGCAGTATTTT
once,NA,TRBJ2-5,TRBV18,CASSPSQVSETQYF,TGTGCCAGCTCACCATCTCAGGTAAGCGAGACCCAGTACTTC
NA,TRBD2,TRBJ2-4,TRBV7-9,CASSPGLAVNIQYF,TGTGCCAGCAGCCCCGGACTAGCGGTGAACATTCAGTACTTC
many,NA,TRBJ2-7,TRBV28,CASSFEYLPSFDYEQYF,TGTGCCAGCAGTTTTGAGTATCTCCCCTCTTTTGACTACGAGCAGTACTTC
many,NA,TRBJ2-1,TRBV4-1,CASSPSPPAGPAYNEQFF,TGCGCCAGCAGCCCATCCCCGCCGGCGGGGCCAGCATACAATGAGCAGTTCTTC
many,NA,TRBJ2-7,TRBV10-1,CASSEGTESYEQYF,TGCGCCAGCAGTGAAGGGACGGAATCCTACGAGCAGTACTTC
many,NA,TRBJ2-1,TRBV20-1,CSASRLVDVDEQFF,TGCAGTGCTAGTCGGCTGGTGGACGTCGATGAGCAGTTCTTC
many,NA,TRBJ1-2,TRBV20-1,CSAWTFLYGYTF,TGCAGTGCTTGGACCTTTCTCTATGGCTACACCTTC
many,NA,TRBJ2-5,TRBV6-1,CASSEGGVRETQYF,TGTGCCAGCAGTGAAGGAGGGGTTAGAGAGACCCAGTACTTC
many,TRBD1,TRBJ1-2,TRBV29-1,CSVQGRDRVYGYTF,TGCAGCGTACAGGGACGGGACAGGGTTTACGGCTACACCTTC
many,NA,TRBJ2-3,TRBV18,CASSPDKTDTQYF,TGTGCCAGCTCACCAGACAAAACAGATACGCAGTATTTT
many,TRBD2,TRBJ2-1,TRBV6-5,CATSRTHRLAGVRGNEQFF,TGTGCCACCTCTCGTACCCATCGACTAGCGGGAGTCCGGGGTAATGAGCAGTTCTTC
NA,NA,TRBJ2-7,TRBV19,CASSPDPLTGFSEQYF,TGTGCCAGTAGTCCTGACCCGTTAACGGGGTTCTCCGAGCAGTACTTC
many,NA,TRBJ2-7,TRBV28,CASTVRDSLLEQYF,TGTGCCAGCACAGTCCGGGACTCCCTTCTCGAGCAGTACTTC
many,TRBD2,TRBJ2-5,TRBV19,CASSMGIGAGGRETQYF,TGTGCCAGTAGTATGGGAATTGGAGCGGGGGGGCGCGAGACCCAGTACTTC
many,NA,TRBJ1-1,TRBV7-9,CASSLVQTSAEAFF,TGTGCCAGCAGCTTAGTCCAAACCTCCGCTGAAGCTTTCTTT
many,NA,TRBJ1-1,TRBV19,CASNIQGSAEAFF,TGTGCCAGTAACATACAGGGTAGCGCTGAAGCTTTCTTT
many,NA,TRBJ2-7,TRBV4-1,CASSQDPGGYEQYF,TGCGCCAGCAGCCAAGACCCAGGAGGCTACGAGCAGTACTTC
many,NA,TRBJ1-2,TRBV20-1,CSARAGQVGGYTF,TGCAGTGCTAGAGCAGGGCAAGTCGGGGGCTACACCTTC
NA,TRBD2,TRBJ2-2,TRBV28,CASGGLLGLAGGNTGELFF,TGTGCCAGCGGGGGTCTCCTGGGACTAGCGGGAGGGAACACCGGGGAGCTGTTTTTT